These 10 T cell receptor beta chains were all obtained from the same sample, sequenced in a study of blood T cell repertoires in COVID-19 (TCRdb year 2020). The method behind the library was the immunoSEQ multiplex PCR assay. Sourced from immuneACCESS, this table was stored by TCRdb with only in-frame sequences that have V and J called. A share of the clones is absent; for the studies checked, an unresolved V gene accounts for under half, and the remainder has no known explanation. Present in this sample are around 200,000 clones, approximately 86% of which were seen just once. Over 9% of the sample lies in the top ten. The material sequenced was PBMCs or T cells enriched from blood (not recorded which). The source is a man aged 18 to 30 with acute COVID-19.

This clone was seen once. J is TRBJ2-7 and V is TRBV4-1; possibly TRBD1 for D (6 bases). The CDR3 spans 17 residues. The germline gives CDR1 MGHRA, CDR2 YSYEKL. Deletions cut 0 bases from V and 0 bases from J, with 15 bases between. The CDR3 here is CASSQDLLRGFSYEQYF. The CDR3 DNA reads as TGCGCCAGCAGCCAAGATCTCCTTAGGGGGTTCTCCTACGAGCAGTACTTC.

This clone was observed a handful of times. This sequence joins TRBV2 and TRBJ2-7; a possible D gene is TRBD1 (6 bases). V shed 4 bases and J shed 0 bases, with 13 bases lying between them. Looked up from germline, CDR1 is SNHLY and CDR2 is FYNNEI. This CDR3 is 15 amino acids long. CDR3 residues: CASSGRTARSYEQYF. Here the CDR3 DNA reads TGTGCCAGCAGTGGGAGGACAGCCCGCTCCTACGAGCAGTACTTC.

In the case of this clone: The sample has other DNA sequences that encode this CDR3 too. The V call is TRBV29-1, the J call TRBJ2-3; 8 nucleotides align to TRBD2. Germline CDR1 SQVTM, CDR2 ANQGSEA. V gave up 6 bases and J gave up 1 base; unmatched junction bases: 6. The CDR3 consists of 14 residues. CDR3 sequence: CSVESGGGTDTQYF. CDR3 sequence (DNA): TGCAGCGTAGAGAGCGGGGGCGGCACAGATACGCAGTATTTT.

J is TRBJ2-7 and V is TRBV27; 11 bases agree with TRBD2. The CDR3 length is 13 residues. The ends lost 5 bases at V and 3 bases at J; junction bases unmatched: 0. Germline V gives CDR1 MNHEY, CDR2 SMNVEV (reference sequence). DNA for the CDR3: TGTGCCAGCAGTGGGACTAGCGGCTACGAGCAGTACTTC. Translated, it gives CASSGTSGYEQYF.

This clone was counted once. J is TRBJ2-2 and V is TRBV24-1; a possible D gene is TRBD2 (5 bases). Per germline, CDR1 KGHDR and CDR2 SFDVKD. CDR3 length equals 14 residues. Trimming pared 5 bases from V and 7 bases from J, leaving 13 bases between. The CDR3 region is CATSGRVGSGELFF. The CDR3 bases are TGTGCCACCAGTGGTAGAGTGGGGAGCGGGGAGCTGTTTTTT.

V and J are TRBV7-9 and TRBJ1-1; D is possibly TRBD1 (5 bases). CDR1 is SEHNR and CDR2 is FQNEAQ in the germline V gene (reference sequence). CDR3 length equals 14 residues. Trimming took 5 bases from V and 3 from J, leaving 13 bases between them. The DNA for the CDR3 is TGTGCCAGCAGCCTTGGACACCCTTACACTGAAGCTTTCTTT. Residues: CASSLGHPYTEAFF.

This rearrangement joins TRBV7-9 to TRBJ2-5; D is possibly TRBD1 (6 bases). This CDR3 contains 17 residues. Germline V gene sequence: CDR1 SEHNR, CDR2 FQNEAQ (reference sequence). Trimming left V 6 bases short and J 4 bases short, with 24 bases between. The CDR3 region has the DNA TGTGCCAGCAGTTCCCCAGGGGTTGCAAGCACACGAGAGACCCAGTACTTC. Its protein is CASSSPGVASTRETQYF.

This sequence joins TRBV18 and TRBJ2-5; 8 bases map to TRBD1. This CDR3 region has 16 residues. Trimming removed 3 bases from V and 6 bases from J; junction bases left unmatched: 12. The germline CDR1 and CDR2 sequences are KGHSH and LQKENI. CDR3 nucleotide sequence: TGTGCCAGCTCACCCCCCTTAGGACAGGGATTCCAGACCCAGTACTTC. It translates to CASSPPLGQGFQTQYF.

This clone was detected only once. The chain recombines TRBV7-9 with TRBJ1-1; tentative D call: TRBD1 (5 bases). Per germline, CDR1 SEHNR and CDR2 FQNEAQ (reference sequence). The CDR3 length is 14 residues. V was clipped by 3 bases and J by 0 bases, with 8 bases between them. CDR3 residues: CASSLPGLNTEAFF. In nucleotides, the CDR3 is TGTGCCAGCAGCTTGCCAGGGTTGAACACTGAAGCTTTCTTT.

This sequence joins TRBV19 and TRBJ1-2; 8 positions match TRBD1. CDR3 length equals 13 residues. V gave up 9 bases and J gave up 1 base; unmatched junction bases: 4. The germline V gene encodes CDR1 LNHDA and CDR2 SQIVND (reference sequence). CDR3: CASRQGFNYGYTF. The CDR3 DNA sequence: TGTGCCAGCAGACAGGGGTTTAACTATGGCTACACCTTC.